The clone carrying this T cell receptor (beta chain) was found a few times. The junction differs from germline at one of its ends, possibly a read error. Germline V gene data show CDR1 as SGHDT and CDR2 as YYEEEE. This CDR3 spans 16 amino acids. Treg sorting used a CD4+CD25+CD127-/low gate. TCRdb reanalysed the 5' RACE reads using MiXCR and keeps one entry per CDR3 protein. The sample records 30,000 to 35,000 distinct CDR3 sequences, 25% to 30% being singletons. The clonotype comes from a female donor with breast cancer. V usage is TRBV5-6 and J usage is TRBJ2-1; 8 positions match TRBD1. Sequencing input: tumor-infiltrating Tregs sorted from the breast tumor. This CDR3 reads CASSLGGTGSYNERFF. The CDR3 bases are TGTGCCAGCAGCTTGGGGGGGACAGGATCCTACAATGAGCGGTTCTTC.